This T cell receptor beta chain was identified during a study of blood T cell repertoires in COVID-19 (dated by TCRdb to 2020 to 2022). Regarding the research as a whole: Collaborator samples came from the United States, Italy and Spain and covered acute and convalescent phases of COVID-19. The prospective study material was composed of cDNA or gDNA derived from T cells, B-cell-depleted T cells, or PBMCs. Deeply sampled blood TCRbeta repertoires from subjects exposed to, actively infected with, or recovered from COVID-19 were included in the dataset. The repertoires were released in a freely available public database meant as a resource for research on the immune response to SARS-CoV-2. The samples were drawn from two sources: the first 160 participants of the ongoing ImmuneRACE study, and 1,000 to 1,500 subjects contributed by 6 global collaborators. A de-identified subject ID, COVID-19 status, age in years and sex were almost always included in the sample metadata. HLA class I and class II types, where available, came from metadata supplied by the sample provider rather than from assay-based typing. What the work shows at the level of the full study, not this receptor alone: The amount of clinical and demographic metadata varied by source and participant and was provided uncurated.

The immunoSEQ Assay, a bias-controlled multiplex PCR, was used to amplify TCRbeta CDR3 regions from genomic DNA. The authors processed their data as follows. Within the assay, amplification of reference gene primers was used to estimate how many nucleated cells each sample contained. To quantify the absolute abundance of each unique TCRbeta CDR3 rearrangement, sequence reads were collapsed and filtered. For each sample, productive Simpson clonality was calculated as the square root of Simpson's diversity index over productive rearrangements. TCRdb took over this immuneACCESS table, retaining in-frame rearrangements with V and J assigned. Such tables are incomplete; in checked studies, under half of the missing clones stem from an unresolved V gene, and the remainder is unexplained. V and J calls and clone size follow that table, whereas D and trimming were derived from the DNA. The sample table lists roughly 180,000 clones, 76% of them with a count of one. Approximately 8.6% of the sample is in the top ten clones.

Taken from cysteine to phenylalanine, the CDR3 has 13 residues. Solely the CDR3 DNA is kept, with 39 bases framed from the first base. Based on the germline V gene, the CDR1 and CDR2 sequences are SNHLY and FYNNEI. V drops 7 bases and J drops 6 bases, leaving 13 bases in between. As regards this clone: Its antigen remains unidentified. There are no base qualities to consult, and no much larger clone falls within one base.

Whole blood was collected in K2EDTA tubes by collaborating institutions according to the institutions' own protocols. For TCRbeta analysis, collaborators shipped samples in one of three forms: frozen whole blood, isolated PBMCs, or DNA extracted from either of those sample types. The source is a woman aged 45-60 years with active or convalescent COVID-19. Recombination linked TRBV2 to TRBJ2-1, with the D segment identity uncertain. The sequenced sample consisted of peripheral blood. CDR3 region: CASTPNPGNEQFF. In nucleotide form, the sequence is TGTGCCAGCACTCCAAACCCAGGCAATGAGCAGTTCTTC.